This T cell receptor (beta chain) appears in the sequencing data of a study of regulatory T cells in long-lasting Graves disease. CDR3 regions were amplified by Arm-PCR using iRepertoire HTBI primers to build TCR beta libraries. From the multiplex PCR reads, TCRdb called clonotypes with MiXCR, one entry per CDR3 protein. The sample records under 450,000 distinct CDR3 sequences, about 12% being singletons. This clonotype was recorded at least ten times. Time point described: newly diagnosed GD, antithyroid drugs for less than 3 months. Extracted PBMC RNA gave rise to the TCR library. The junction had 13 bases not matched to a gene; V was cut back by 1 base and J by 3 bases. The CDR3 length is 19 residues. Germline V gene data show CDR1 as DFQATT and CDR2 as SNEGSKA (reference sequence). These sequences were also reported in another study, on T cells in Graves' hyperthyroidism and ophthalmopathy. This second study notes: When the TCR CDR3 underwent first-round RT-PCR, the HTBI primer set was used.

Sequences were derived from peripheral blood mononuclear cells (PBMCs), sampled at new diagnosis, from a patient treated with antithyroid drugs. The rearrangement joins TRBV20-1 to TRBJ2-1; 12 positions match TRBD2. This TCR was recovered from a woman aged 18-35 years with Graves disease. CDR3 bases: TGCAGTGCTAGAGGGGCACTAGCGGGAGGCCTTATAAACTACAATGAGCAGTTCTTC. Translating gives CSARGALAGGLINYNEQFF.